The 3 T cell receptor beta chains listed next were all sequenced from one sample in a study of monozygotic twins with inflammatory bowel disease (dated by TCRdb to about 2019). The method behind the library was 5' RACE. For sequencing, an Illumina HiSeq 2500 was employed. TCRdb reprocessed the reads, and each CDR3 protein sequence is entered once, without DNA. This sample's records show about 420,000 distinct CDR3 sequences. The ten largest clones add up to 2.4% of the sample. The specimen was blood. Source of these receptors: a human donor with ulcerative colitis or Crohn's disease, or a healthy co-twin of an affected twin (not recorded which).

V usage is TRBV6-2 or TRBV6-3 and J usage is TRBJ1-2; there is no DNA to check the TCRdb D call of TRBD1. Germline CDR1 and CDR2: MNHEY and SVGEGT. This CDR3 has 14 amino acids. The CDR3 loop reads CASSYPGYNYGYTF.

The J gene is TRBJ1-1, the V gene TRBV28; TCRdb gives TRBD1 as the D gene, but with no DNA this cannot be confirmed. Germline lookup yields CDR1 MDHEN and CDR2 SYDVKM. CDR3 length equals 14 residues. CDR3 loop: CASSWKGAMSEAFF.

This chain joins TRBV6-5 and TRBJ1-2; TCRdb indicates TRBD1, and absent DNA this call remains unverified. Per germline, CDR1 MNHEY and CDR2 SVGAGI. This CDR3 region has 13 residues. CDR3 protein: CASKRTGEDPYTF.